A selection of T cell receptor beta chains follows, all from one sample in a study of blood T cell repertoires in COVID-19. Sequencing used immunoSEQ multiplex PCR; TCRdb keeps in-frame clones, though not all of them. Of fewer than 300,000 clones listed, approximately 86% were seen once; the top ten hold 0.85% to 1%. Material for sequencing was peripheral blood. The receptors shown here come from a human donor with COVID-19, enrolled during active disease. The donor label of this sample is uncertain. Both conserved end residues are part of each CDR3. The D gene is left open where the match is weak. Only some rows state a clone size, as once, few, many or a class for expanded clones.

CDR3 DNA | CDR3 protein | D gene | clone size | J gene | V gene
TGTGCCAGCAGCTTAGTACGGGGAACTGCTGAAGCTTTCTTT | CASSLVRGTAEAFF | - | - | TRBJ1-1 | TRBV7-2
TGTGCCAGTAGTGAGGGCCGGAGCACAGATACGCAGTATTTT | CASSEGRSTDTQYF | - | - | TRBJ2-3 | TRBV19
TGTGCCAGTAGTATATCGGCTAGCGAGGCTTACGAGCAGTACTTC | CASSISASEAYEQYF | - | - | TRBJ2-7 | TRBV19
TGTGCCAGCAGGCGAGGTGGGTCCTCCTACGAGCAGTACTTC | CASRRGGSSYEQYF | - | - | TRBJ2-7 | TRBV6-5
TGTGCCAGCAGTGGCCCCAGTATCACAGAGACCCAGTACTTC | CASSGPSITETQYF | - | - | TRBJ2-5 | TRBV2
TGTGCCAGCTCACCGCCCGGACTAGCGGGAGATATCCAGGAGACCCAGTACTTC | CASSPPGLAGDIQETQYF | TRBD2 | - | TRBJ2-5 | TRBV18
TGTGCCTGGGAGAGAACGGGACAACCGAGAGGAAACACCATATATTTT | CAWERTGQPRGNTIYF | - | - | TRBJ1-3 | TRBV30
TGTGCTAGTGGTGACAGGGTCCTAGGGGCTTTAGCCAAAAACATTCAGTACTTC | CASGDRVLGALAKNIQYF | TRBD1 | - | TRBJ2-4 | TRBV12-5
TGTGCCAGTAGCGGGACAGGGGGCACTCAGCCCCAGCATTTT | CASSGTGGTQPQHF | TRBD1 | - | TRBJ1-5 | TRBV19
TGTGCCAGCAGCCTCAGACAGGGGGCTTCCTACAATGAGCAGTTCTTC | CASSLRQGASYNEQFF | TRBD1 | - | TRBJ2-1 | TRBV5-4
TGCAGTGCCGGGGACTATGGCTACACCTTC | CSAGDYGYTF | - | once | TRBJ1-2 | TRBV20-1
TGTGCCAGCAGCGTAGTACTAGCGGGATTGGGTGAGCAGTTCTTC | CASSVVLAGLGEQFF | TRBD2 | few | TRBJ2-1 | TRBV9
TGTGCCAGCAGGGTGAGACCTAGTCAGCCCCAGCATTTT | CASRVRPSQPQHF | - | few | TRBJ1-5 | TRBV28
TGTGCCAGTAAGGGACTAGCGGGAATGGATGAGCAGTTCTTC | CASKGLAGMDEQFF | TRBD2 | - | TRBJ2-1 | TRBV19
TGTGCCAGCAGCGTAGTTTCCGGGGAGACCCAGTACTTC | CASSVVSGETQYF | - | - | TRBJ2-5 | TRBV9
TGTGCCAGTGAAACAGGGGGCACAAACATTCAGTACTTC | CASETGGTNIQYF | TRBD1 | - | TRBJ2-4 | TRBV19
TGTGCCAGTAGTATTGGGGGGCTTTGGGGGAGGGACACTGAAGCTTTCTTT | CASSIGGLWGRDTEAFF | - | - | TRBJ1-1 | TRBV19
TGTGCCAGCACGGGGGACTTTGGGTCTTCAGATACGCAGTATTTT | CASTGDFGSSDTQYF | - | - | TRBJ2-3 | TRBV6-5
TGTGCCAGCAGTTTAGAGGGCTACGAGCAGTACTTC | CASSLEGYEQYF | - | once | TRBJ2-7 | TRBV28
TGCAGCGGTTCTAGACCGGGACAGCGAAGCTCCTACAATGAGCAGTTCTTC | CSGSRPGQRSSYNEQFF | TRBD1 | - | TRBJ2-1 | TRBV29-1
TGTGCCAGCAGTTCCATCGGACAGGGCCATGGCTACACCTTC | CASSSIGQGHGYTF | TRBD1 | - | TRBJ1-2 | TRBV6-7
TGTGCCAGCCTTTGGCAGGGTCGCAACTATGGCTACACCTTC | CASLWQGRNYGYTF | - | - | TRBJ1-2 | TRBV5-6
TGTGCCTGGAGTGTACTACGGAACTATGGCTACACCTTC | CAWSVLRNYGYTF | - | - | TRBJ1-2 | TRBV30
TGTGCCTGGAGGGGGCCGGGGGGAGAGTACTTC | CAWRGPGGEYF | TRBD2 | - | TRBJ2-7 | TRBV30
TGTGCCAGCGCCCGGGACAGATTACCTAACACTGAAGCTTTCTTT | CASARDRLPNTEAFF | TRBD1 | - | TRBJ1-1 | TRBV28
TGTGCCAGCAGCTTAGTCAGGGTGCCTAATTCACCCCTCCACTTT | CASSLVRVPNSPLHF | - | - | TRBJ1-6 | TRBV7-2
TGCAGCGCCAACAATCCCACCGGGGAGCTGTTTTTT | CSANNPTGELFF | - | - | TRBJ2-2 | TRBV29-1
TGTGCCAGCAGTCCTAGCGGGAGTACCTACAATGAGCAGTTCTTC | CASSPSGSTYNEQFF | TRBD2 | - | TRBJ2-1 | TRBV28
TGTGCCAGTAGTATGGCAGGGGGCAAACCCGAAGCTTTCTTT | CASSMAGGKPEAFF | TRBD1 | - | TRBJ1-1 | TRBV19
TGCGCCAGCACCCTACCCGGAGCGGGGTACAATGAGCAGTTCTTC | CASTLPGAGYNEQFF | TRBD2 | - | TRBJ2-1 | TRBV5-1